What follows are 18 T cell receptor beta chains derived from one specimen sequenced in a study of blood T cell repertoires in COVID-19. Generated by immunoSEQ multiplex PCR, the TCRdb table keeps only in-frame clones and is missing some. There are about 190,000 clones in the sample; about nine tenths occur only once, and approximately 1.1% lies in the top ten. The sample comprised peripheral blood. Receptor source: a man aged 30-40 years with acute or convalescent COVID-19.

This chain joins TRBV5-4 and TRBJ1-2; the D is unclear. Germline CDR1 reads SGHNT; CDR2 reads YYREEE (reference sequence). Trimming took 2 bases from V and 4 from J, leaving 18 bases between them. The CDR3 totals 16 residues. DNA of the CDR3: TGTGCCAGCAGCTTTTTATACATAGGAGAAGGCTATGGCTACACCTTC. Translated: CASSFLYIGEGYGYTF.

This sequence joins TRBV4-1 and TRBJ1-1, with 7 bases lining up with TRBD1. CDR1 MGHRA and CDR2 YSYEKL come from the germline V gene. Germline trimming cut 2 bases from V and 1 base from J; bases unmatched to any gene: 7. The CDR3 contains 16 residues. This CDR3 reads CASSQTTGTGNTEAFF. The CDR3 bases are TGCGCCAGCAGCCAAACGACAGGGACGGGGAACACTGAAGCTTTCTTT.

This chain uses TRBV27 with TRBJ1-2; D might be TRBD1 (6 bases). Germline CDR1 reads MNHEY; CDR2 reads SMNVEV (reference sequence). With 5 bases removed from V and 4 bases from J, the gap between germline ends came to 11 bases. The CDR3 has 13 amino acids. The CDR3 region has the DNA TGTGCCAGCAGTCCCGGACAGACCTATGGCTACACCTTC. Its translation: CASSPGQTYGYTF.

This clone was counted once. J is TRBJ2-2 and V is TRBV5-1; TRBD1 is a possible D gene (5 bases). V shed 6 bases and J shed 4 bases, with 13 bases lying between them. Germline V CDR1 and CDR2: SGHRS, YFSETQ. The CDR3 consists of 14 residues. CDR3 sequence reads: CASKGALSTGELFF. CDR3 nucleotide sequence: TGCGCCAGCAAAGGGGCGTTAAGCACCGGGGAGCTGTTTTTT.

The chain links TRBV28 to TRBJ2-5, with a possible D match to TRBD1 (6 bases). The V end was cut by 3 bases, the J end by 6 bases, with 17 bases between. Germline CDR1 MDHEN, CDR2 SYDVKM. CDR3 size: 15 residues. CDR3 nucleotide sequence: TGTGCCAGCAGTTTCTCGCTTACAGGGTTCAAGACCCAGTACTTC. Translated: CASSFSLTGFKTQYF.

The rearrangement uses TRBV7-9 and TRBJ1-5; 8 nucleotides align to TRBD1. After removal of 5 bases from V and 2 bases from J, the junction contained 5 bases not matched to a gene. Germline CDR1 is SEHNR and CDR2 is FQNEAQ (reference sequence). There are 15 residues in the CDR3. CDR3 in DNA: TGTGCCAGCAGCAGGACAGGGCGCGGCAATCAGCCCCAGCATTTT. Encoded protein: CASSRTGRGNQPQHF.

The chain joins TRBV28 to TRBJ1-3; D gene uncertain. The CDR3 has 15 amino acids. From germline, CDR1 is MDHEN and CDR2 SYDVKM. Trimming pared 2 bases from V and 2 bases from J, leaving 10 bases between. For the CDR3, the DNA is TGTGCCAGCAGTTTACGTACTCCCGCTGGAAACACCATATATTTT. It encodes CASSLRTPAGNTIYF.

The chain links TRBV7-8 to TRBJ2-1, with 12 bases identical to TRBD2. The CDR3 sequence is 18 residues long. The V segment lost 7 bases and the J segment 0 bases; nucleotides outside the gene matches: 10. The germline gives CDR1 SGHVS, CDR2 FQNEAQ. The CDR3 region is CASTRTSGGTYSYNEQFF. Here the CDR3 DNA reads TGTGCCAGCACCAGAACTAGCGGGGGGACATACTCCTACAATGAGCAGTTCTTC.

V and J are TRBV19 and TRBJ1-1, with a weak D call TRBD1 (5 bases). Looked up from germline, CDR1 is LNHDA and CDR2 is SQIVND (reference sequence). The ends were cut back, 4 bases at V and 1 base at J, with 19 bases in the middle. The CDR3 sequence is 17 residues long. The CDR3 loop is CASSNPSLGGRNTEAFF. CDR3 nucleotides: TGTGCCAGTAGTAACCCATCCCTTGGGGGGAGGAACACTGAAGCTTTCTTT.

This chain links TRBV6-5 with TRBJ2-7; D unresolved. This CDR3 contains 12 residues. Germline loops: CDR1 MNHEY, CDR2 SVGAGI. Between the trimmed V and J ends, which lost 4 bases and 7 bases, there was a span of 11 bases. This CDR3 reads CASSSARREQYF. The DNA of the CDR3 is TGTGCCAGCAGTTCCGCTAGGCGGGAGCAGTACTTC.

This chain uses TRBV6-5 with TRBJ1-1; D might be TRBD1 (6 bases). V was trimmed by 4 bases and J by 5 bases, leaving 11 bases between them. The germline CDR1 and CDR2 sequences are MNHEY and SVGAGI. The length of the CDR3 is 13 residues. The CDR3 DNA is TGTGCCAGCAGTTCGACAGGTTATACTGAAGCTTTCTTT. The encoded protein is CASSSTGYTEAFF.

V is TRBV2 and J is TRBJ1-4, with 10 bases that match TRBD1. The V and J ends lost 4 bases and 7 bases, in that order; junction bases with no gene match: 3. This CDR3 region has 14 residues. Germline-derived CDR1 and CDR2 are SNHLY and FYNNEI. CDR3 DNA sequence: TGTGCCAGCAGTGGACAGGGGGCGGGTGAAAAACTGTTTTTT. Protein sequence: CASSGQGAGEKLFF.

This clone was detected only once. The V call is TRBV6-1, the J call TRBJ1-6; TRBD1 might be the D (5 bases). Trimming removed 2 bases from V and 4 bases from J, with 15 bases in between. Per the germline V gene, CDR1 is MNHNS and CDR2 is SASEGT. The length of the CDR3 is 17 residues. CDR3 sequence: CASSELGPGGYNSPLHF. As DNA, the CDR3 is TGTGCCAGCAGTGAATTGGGCCCGGGGGGATATAATTCACCCCTCCACTTT.

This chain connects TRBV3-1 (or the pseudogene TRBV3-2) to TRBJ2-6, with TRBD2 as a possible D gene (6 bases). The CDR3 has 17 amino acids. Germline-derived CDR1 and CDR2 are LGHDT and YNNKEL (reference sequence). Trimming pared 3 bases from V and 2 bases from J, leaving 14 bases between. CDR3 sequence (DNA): TGTGCCAGCAGCCACCCGGGACTCCGTCCTGGGGCCAACGTCCTGACTTTC. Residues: CASSHPGLRPGANVLTF.

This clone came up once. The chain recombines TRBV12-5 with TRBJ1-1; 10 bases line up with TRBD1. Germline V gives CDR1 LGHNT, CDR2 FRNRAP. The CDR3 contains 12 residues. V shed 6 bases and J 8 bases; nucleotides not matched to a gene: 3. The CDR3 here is CASGQDRGEAFF. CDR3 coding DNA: TGTGCTAGTGGCCAGGACAGGGGGGAAGCTTTCTTT.

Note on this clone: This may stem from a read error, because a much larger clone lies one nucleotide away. The CDR3 region is CASSLGQAYGYTF. Written as DNA, the CDR3 is TGTGCCAGCAGCTTAGGACAGGCCTATGGCTACACCTTC. This sequence joins TRBV11-2 and TRBJ1-2; possibly TRBD1 for D (6 bases). The V gene's germline CDR1 is SGHAT and CDR2 FQNNGV. The CDR3 has 13 amino acids. Trimming cost V 1 base and J 4 bases, with 7 bases left between them. Combining the CDR3 with reference TRBV11-2 and TRBJ1-2 gives the whole variable domain EAGVAQSPRYKIIEKRQSVAFWCNPISGHATLYWYQQILGQGPKLLIQFQNNGVVDDSQLPKDRFSAERLKGVDSTLKIQPAKLEDSAVYLCASSLGQAYGYTFGSGTRLTVV.

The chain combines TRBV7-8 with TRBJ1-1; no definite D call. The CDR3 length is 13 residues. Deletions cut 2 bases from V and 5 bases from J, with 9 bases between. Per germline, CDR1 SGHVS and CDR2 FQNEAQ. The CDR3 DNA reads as TGTGCCAGCAGCTTAATGGCCGGGACTGAAGCTTTCTTT. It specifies CASSLMAGTEAFF.

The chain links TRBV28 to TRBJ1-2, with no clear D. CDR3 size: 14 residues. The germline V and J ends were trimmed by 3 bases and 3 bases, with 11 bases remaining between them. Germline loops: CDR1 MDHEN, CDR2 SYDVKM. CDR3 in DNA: TGTGCCAGCAGTTTCGTAGCGAGCTACTATGGCTACACCTTC. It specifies CASSFVASYYGYTF.